This entry describes one T cell receptor (beta chain). The antigen remains unidentified. This sample was included in a study of blood T cells in healthy people across ages. Study observations and caveats: TCR beta diversity per million T cells fell roughly linearly with age.

Then a second PCR, running roughly 7 to 11 cycles, was carried out with a sample-barcoded 5' primer and a J-beta primer mix. TCRdb called the 5' RACE reads again in MiXCR, with one record for every CDR3 protein. The sample records about 1,400,000 distinct CDR3 sequences, about 40% being singletons. V was clipped by 3 bases and J by 4 bases, with 15 bases between them. The CDR3 has 15 amino acids. The chain links TRBV12-3 or TRBV12-4 to TRBJ1-2; possible D gene TRBD1, 6 bases. This TCR was sampled from a woman between 18 and 30 years old in good health. The specimen was blood. The CDR3 protein is CASSFSMGGGYGYTF. The CDR3 coding sequence is TGTGCCAGCAGTTTTTCAATGGGGGGCGGCTATGGCTACACCTTC.